This T cell receptor (beta chain) was captured in a study of blood T cell repertoires in COVID-19. About the study: From the United States, Italy and Spain came samples of acute and convalescent COVID-19.

The method was immunoSEQ multiplex PCR; TCRdb's version includes in-frame clones alone and lacks a portion of them. The sample carries 350,000 to 550,000 clones, around 91% recorded once. Cohorts were assigned according to the clinical history that participants reported. Each recovered donor of Cohort 3 presented with two negative PCRs, clearance, or symptom resolution. Trimming removed 3 bases from V and 7 bases from J, with 12 bases in between. Germline CDR1 and CDR2: LGHDT and YNNKEL (reference sequence). This CDR3 is 13 amino acids long. The sequence was obtained from a man aged 25 to 40 who had recovered from COVID-19. What was sequenced was PBMCs or T cells enriched from blood (not recorded which). The chain joins TRBV3-1 (or the pseudogene TRBV3-2) to TRBJ1-1, with D possibly matching TRBD1 (6 bases). CDR3 loop: CASSQGAEVEAFF. In DNA form, the CDR3 reads TGTGCCAGCAGCCAGGGGGCAGAAGTTGAAGCTTTCTTT.